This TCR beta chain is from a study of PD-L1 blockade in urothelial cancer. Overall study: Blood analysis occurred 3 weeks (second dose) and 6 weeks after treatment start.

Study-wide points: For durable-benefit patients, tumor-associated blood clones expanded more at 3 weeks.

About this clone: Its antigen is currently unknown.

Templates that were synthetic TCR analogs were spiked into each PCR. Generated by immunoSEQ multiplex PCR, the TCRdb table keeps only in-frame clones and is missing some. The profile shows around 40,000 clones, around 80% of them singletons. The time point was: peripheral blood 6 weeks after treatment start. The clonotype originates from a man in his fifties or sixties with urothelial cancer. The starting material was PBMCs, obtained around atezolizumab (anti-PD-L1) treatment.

The CDR3 coding sequence is TGTGCCAGCAGCTTGGGGACTAGCGGCATCTTCTACGAGCAGTACTTC. As protein: CASSLGTSGIFYEQYF. The chain joins TRBV7-8 to TRBJ2-7; 11 bases are shared with TRBD2. CDR3 size: 16 residues. Unmatched junction bases numbered 7, after V lost 3 bases and J lost 3 bases. CDR1 SGHVS and CDR2 FQNEAQ come from the germline V gene. Using reference TRBV7-8 and TRBJ2-7 for the parts outside the CDR3, the full variable domain is GAGVSQSPRYKVAKRGQDVALRCDPISGHVSLFWYQQALGQGPEFLTYFQNEAQLDKSGLPSDRFFAERPEGSVSTLKIQRTQQEDSAVYLCASSLGTSGIFYEQYFGPGTRLTVT.